A single sample gave rise to the 30 T cell receptor beta chains below, sequenced in a study of blood T cell repertoires in COVID-19. Assay: immunoSEQ multiplex PCR; the TCRdb copy retains only in-frame clones and omits some. The table lists just over 650,000 clones, 85% to 90% of them singletons. Sequencing was performed on peripheral blood. The origin of the receptors is a woman between 18 and 29 years old with acute or convalescent COVID-19.

The chain links TRBV7-8 to TRBJ2-1; 9 bases are shared with TRBD2. This CDR3 spans 16 amino acids. The ends lost 5 bases at V and 6 bases at J; junction bases unmatched: 11. In germline, CDR1 is SGHVS, CDR2 FQNEAQ. The CDR3: CASSPERGVSLNEQFF. CDR3 bases: TGTGCCAGCAGCCCAGAGCGGGGGGTAAGTCTCAATGAGCAGTTCTTC. The whole variable domain, filled in from reference TRBV7-8 and TRBJ2-1, reads GAGVSQSPRYKVAKRGQDVALRCDPISGHVSLFWYQQALGQGPEFLTYFQNEAQLDKSGLPSDRFFAERPEGSVSTLKIQRTQQEDSAVYLCASSPERGVSLNEQFFGPGTRLTVL.

The chain uses TRBV7-3 and TRBJ1-1; D is unclear. The germline V gene has CDR1 SGHTA and CDR2 FQGTGA. The CDR3 loop spans 14 amino acids. Deletions cut 2 bases from V and 5 bases from J, with 12 bases between. CDR3 in amino acids: CASSLVGVGTEAFF. CDR3 nucleotides: TGTGCCAGCAGCTTAGTCGGGGTTGGAACTGAAGCTTTCTTT.

This chain connects TRBV6-5 to TRBJ2-7; 9 bases map to TRBD1. V shed 8 bases and J 0 bases; nucleotides not matched to a gene: 5. This CDR3 comprises 14 residues. CDR1 is MNHEY, CDR2 SVGAGI, per germline. The CDR3 nucleotides are TGTGCCAGCGGCCGGGACAGGGACTCCTACGAGCAGTACTTC. Protein product: CASGRDRDSYEQYF.

The chain employs TRBV11-2 and TRBJ1-5; D not resolved. Trimming shortened V by 0 bases and J by 6 bases, and 12 bases separated the two germline ends. CDR1 is SGHAT, CDR2 FQNNGV, per germline. CDR3 length equals 15 residues. The chain's CDR3 is CASSLDGRVGQPQHF. For the CDR3, the DNA is TGTGCCAGCAGCTTAGATGGCCGGGTTGGTCAGCCCCAGCATTTT. Supplemented by reference TRBV11-2 and TRBJ1-5, the full variable domain reads EAGVAQSPRYKIIEKRQSVAFWCNPISGHATLYWYQQILGQGPKLLIQFQNNGVVDDSQLPKDRFSAERLKGVDSTLKIQPAKLEDSAVYLCASSLDGRVGQPQHFGDGTRLSIL.

As DNA, the CDR3 is TGTGCCAGCAGCCGATGGGACTACACTGAAGCTTTCTTT. As protein: CASSRWDYTEAFF. The gene calls are TRBV7-2 and TRBJ1-1; D perhaps matches TRBD1 (5 bases). V was trimmed by 5 bases and J by 3 bases, leaving 10 bases between them. CDR1 and CDR2 (germline): SGHTA, FQGNSA. CDR3 length: 13 amino acids.

V gene TRBV27 combines with J gene TRBJ1-6, with 10 bases aligning to TRBD1. Germline V lookup: CDR1 MNHEY, CDR2 SMNVEV (reference sequence). There are 15 residues in the CDR3. After removal of 8 bases from V and 10 bases from J, the junction contained 11 bases not matched to a gene. The CDR3 region is CASSRDRGRGSPLHF. In DNA, the CDR3 is TGTGCCAGCTCCCGGGACAGGGGTCGCGGATCACCCCTCCACTTT.

The count of this clone is one. The V and J genes are TRBV24-1 and TRBJ2-3, with TRBD1 matching over 7 bases. V dropped 1 base and J dropped 0; count of bases not matched to a gene: 6. Germline CDR1 KGHDR, CDR2 SFDVKD. The CDR3 length is 17 residues. The DNA of the CDR3 is TGTGCCACCAGTGATTTAGAGGGGGCCAGCAGCACAGATACGCAGTATTTT. Translating it yields CATSDLEGASSTDTQYF.

This sequence joins TRBV29-1 and TRBJ2-7, with 7 bases aligning to TRBD1. J was trimmed by 2 bases and V by 7 bases; bases with no gene match: 11. Germline values: CDR1 SQVTM, CDR2 ANQGSEA. This CDR3 has 14 amino acids. The CDR3 sequence is CSAQTTTGTYEQYF. The CDR3, as DNA: TGCAGCGCCCAGACGACGACAGGGACCTACGAGCAGTACTTC.

The CDR3 nucleotides read TGTGCCACCAGTGAGTTACTAGTCCCCACCGGGGAGCTGTTTTTT. It translates to CATSELLVPTGELFF. The genes are TRBV24-1 and TRBJ2-2, with D maybe TRBD2 (5 bases). The CDR3 totals 15 residues. V shed 4 bases and J shed 4 bases, with 12 bases lying between them. The germline gives CDR1 KGHDR, CDR2 SFDVKD.

The CDR3 region is CASSWGTGTDTQYF. Written as DNA, the CDR3 is TGTGCCAGCAGCTGGGGGACAGGCACAGATACGCAGTATTTT. V is TRBV13 and J is TRBJ2-3; TRBD1 aligns across 7 bases. Germline CDR1 PRHDT, CDR2 FYEKMQ (reference sequence). The ends lost 4 bases at V and 1 base at J; junction bases unmatched: 2. This CDR3 is built from 14 residues.

This chain links TRBV9 with TRBJ1-3; 8 positions match TRBD1. The germline V gene encodes CDR1 SGDLS and CDR2 YYNGEE. There are 15 residues in the CDR3. The ends lost 1 base at V and 4 bases at J; junction bases unmatched: 4. CDR3 nucleotide sequence: TGTGCCAGCAGCGTACGGGGGACAGGCGGAAACACCATATATTTT. This codes for CASSVRGTGGNTIYF. The full variable domain, with the rest looked up from reference TRBV9 and TRBJ1-3, is DSGVTQTPKHLITATGQRVTLRCSPRSGDLSVYWYQQSLDQGLQFLIQYYNGEERAKGNILERFSAQQFPDLHSELNLSSLELGDSALYFCASSVRGTGGNTIYFGEGSWLTVV.

This clone has more than one count but fewer than ten. The chain recombines TRBV3-1 (or the pseudogene TRBV3-2) with TRBJ1-1; 9 bases match TRBD1. The CDR3 has 17 amino acids. Trimming at V came to 4 bases and at J to 2 bases, leaving 11 bases not matched to a gene. Germline-derived CDR1 and CDR2 are LGHDT and YNNKEL (reference sequence). The CDR3 reads CASSPRQGVRLNTEAFF. CDR3 nucleotide sequence: TGTGCCAGCAGCCCCCGACAGGGGGTCAGATTAAACACTGAAGCTTTCTTT.

V and J are TRBV6-5 and TRBJ1-2, with D maybe TRBD1 (5 bases). V dropped 7 bases and J dropped 6 bases, with 12 bases sitting between them. Germline V gives CDR1 MNHEY, CDR2 SVGAGI. CDR3 size: 12 residues. The CDR3 is CASTRGDHGYTF. The CDR3 nucleotides read TGTGCCAGCACTCGGGGGGACCATGGCTACACCTTC.

This clone has a handful of counts. The V call is TRBV7-2, the J call TRBJ1-2, with 9 bases lining up with TRBD1. The germline gives CDR1 SGHTA, CDR2 FQGNSA. This CDR3 contains 17 residues. With 3 bases clipped from V and 8 bases from J, the junction kept 16 bases outside the gene matches. The CDR3 here is CASSLGPLGTGTGGYTF. The CDR3 DNA reads as TGTGCCAGCAGCTTGGGACCGCTAGGGACAGGGACGGGGGGCTACACCTTC.

CDR3 in DNA: TGTGCCAGCAGTTCCACCCGGGACAGACTCCCTAACTATGGCTACACCTTC. Protein: CASSSTRDRLPNYGYTF. This chain uses TRBV27 with TRBJ1-2, with 7 bases matching TRBD1. This CDR3 contains 17 residues. Germline CDR1 MNHEY, CDR2 SMNVEV (reference sequence). After removal of 4 bases from V and 0 bases from J, the junction contained 11 bases not matched to a gene.

V and J are TRBV6-5 and TRBJ2-7; 7 bases map to TRBD1. CDR1 and CDR2 (germline): MNHEY, SVGAGI. V shed 5 bases and J 3 bases; nucleotides not matched to a gene: 7. The CDR3 runs to 14 residues. The CDR3 coding sequence is TGTGCCAGCAGTCCCCCGGGACAGATCTACGAGCAGTACTTC. Translated, it gives CASSPPGQIYEQYF.

The chain combines TRBV25-1 with TRBJ2-1; tentative D call: TRBD1 (6 bases). The CDR3 totals 15 residues. CDR1 is MGHDK and CDR2 is SYGVNS in the germline V gene. V dropped 8 bases and J dropped 6 bases, with 20 bases sitting between them. The CDR3 DNA is TGTGCCAGCTCAATCCTTACAGGGTCGAGCAATGAGCAGTTCTTC. Amino acid sequence: CASSILTGSSNEQFF.

V is TRBV5-6 and J is TRBJ1-1; possibly TRBD1 for D (6 bases). Germline V gene data show CDR1 as SGHDT and CDR2 as YYEEEE. Deletions cut 3 bases from V and 1 base from J, with 25 bases between. The CDR3 runs 19 residues. CDR3 bases: TGTGCCAGCAGCTCCGTAGGCGGGGGCGGCCGATTCTCGAACACTGAAGCTTTCTTT. It translates to CASSSVGGGGRFSNTEAFF.

The gene calls are TRBV5-4 and TRBJ1-2; D gene ambiguous. This CDR3 is built from 13 residues. V lost 0 bases to trimming and J lost 4 bases, with 7 bases between them. CDR1 and CDR2 from the germline V gene are SGHNT and YYREEE (reference sequence). CDR3 nucleotides: TGTGCCAGCAGCTTGGAGGAGAGCTATGGCTACACCTTC. The encoded protein is CASSLEESYGYTF.

The genes are TRBV11-2 and TRBJ2-5; tentative D call: TRBD1 (6 bases). Trimming took 5 bases from V and 2 from J, leaving 15 bases between them. The CDR3 spans 15 residues. From germline, CDR1 is SGHAT and CDR2 FQNNGV. As DNA, the CDR3 is TGTGCCAGCAGCCTAAGGACAGCTTTTCAAGAGACCCAGTACTTC. Protein: CASSLRTAFQETQYF.

The rearrangement uses TRBV19 and TRBJ2-5, with 9 bases identical to TRBD2. V was clipped by 1 base and J by 4 bases; unmatched bases: 7. This CDR3 region has 16 residues. Germline lookup yields CDR1 LNHDA and CDR2 SQIVND (reference sequence). The CDR3: CASSIAGGGAGETQYF. The CDR3 nucleotides are TGTGCCAGTAGTATAGCTGGCGGGGGGGCTGGAGAGACCCAGTACTTC.

The chain joins TRBV12-3 or TRBV12-4 to TRBJ1-2; D ambiguous. Between the trimmed V and J ends, which lost 3 bases and 8 bases, there was a span of 13 bases. The CDR3 covers 13 residues. CDR3 sequence reads: CASSFGTSGGYTF. The DNA for the CDR3 is TGTGCCAGCAGTTTTGGAACTTCGGGAGGCTACACCTTC.

The CDR3 reads CASGLVINEQFF. CDR3 bases: TGTGCTAGTGGTTTGGTAATAAATGAGCAGTTCTTC. The chain has TRBV12-5 and TRBJ2-1, with D unclear. Trimming pared 0 bases from V and 7 bases from J, leaving 4 bases between. CDR3 size: 12 residues. The germline gives CDR1 LGHNT, CDR2 FRNRAP.

V gene TRBV9 combines with J gene TRBJ2-3; tentatively, D is TRBD2 (6 bases). CDR3 length equals 13 residues. V was pared by 4 bases and J by 6 bases, with 12 bases between. Germline values: CDR1 SGDLS, CDR2 YYNGEE. The CDR3 reads CASSLGLADTQYF. CDR3 bases: TGTGCCAGCAGCCTGGGCCTAGCGGATACGCAGTATTTT.

The chain carries TRBV7-2 and TRBJ2-1; 7 positions agree with TRBD1. Germline CDR1 reads SGHTA; CDR2 reads FQGNSA. The CDR3 is 15 amino acids. J was trimmed by 3 bases and V by 5 bases; bases with no gene match: 7. This chain's CDR3 is CASSTTGQFYNEQFF. The CDR3 DNA reads as TGTGCCAGCAGCACTACGGGACAGTTCTACAATGAGCAGTTCTTC.

The count of this clone is one. The CDR3, as DNA: TGTGCCAGCAAAAGCGACAGGGGGAACACTGAAGCTTTCTTT. Its translation is CASKSDRGNTEAFF. J is TRBJ1-1 and V is TRBV5-4; 8 bases line up with TRBD1. The CDR3 spans 14 residues. After removal of 6 bases from V and 1 base from J, the junction contained 5 bases not matched to a gene. The germline CDR1 and CDR2 sequences are SGHNT and YYREEE (reference sequence).

Concerning this clone: This specimen includes other DNA sequences encoding the same CDR3. The chain couples TRBV28 to TRBJ2-7; no clear D. The V gene lost 6 bases and the J gene lost 0 bases, with 6 bases spanning the gap. This CDR3 has 12 amino acids. CDR1 MDHEN and CDR2 SYDVKM come from the germline V gene. For the CDR3, the DNA is TGTGCCAGCAGCTCAGACTCCTACGAGCAGTACTTC. Residues: CASSSDSYEQYF.

The chain carries TRBV10-3 and TRBJ2-2; the match to TRBD2 covers 7 bases. CDR1 is ENHRY and CDR2 is SYGVKD in the germline V gene. J lost 2 bases, V lost 2 bases, and 5 bases had no gene match. CDR3 length equals 16 residues. CDR3 DNA sequence: TGTGCCATCAGTGAGGCCGGGGGGTTCAACACCGGGGAGCTGTTTTTT. It is translated as CAISEAGGFNTGELFF.

J is TRBJ1-2 and V is TRBV5-5; TRBD1 matches at 8 bases. Germline CDR1 and CDR2: SGHKS and YYEKEE (reference sequence). Trimming took 1 base from V and 5 from J; bases not matched to a gene: 16. The CDR3 consists of 18 residues. Here the CDR3 DNA reads TGTGCCAGCAGCTTGATGGGAAGGCCCACAGGGGGAGAATATGGCTACACCTTC. This translates into CASSLMGRPTGGEYGYTF.

The chain couples TRBV24-1 to TRBJ2-2; D is unresolved. The CDR3 has 15 residues. The V gene lost 5 bases and the J gene lost 0 bases, with 9 bases spanning the gap. CDR1 and CDR2 (germline): KGHDR, SFDVKD. The CDR3 is CATSVVTPNTGELFF. Written as DNA, the CDR3 is TGTGCCACCAGTGTCGTGACACCGAACACCGGGGAGCTGTTTTTT.